Ten or more counts support the clone carrying this T cell receptor beta chain. The antigen remains unidentified. The entry originates in a study of human T cells and chemical hapten exposure. Study-level background: Minor pooled library volume differences mainly drove per-sample TCR yield variation. Study-level points and caveats: Those TCRs sitting above 1 in 1000 frequency stayed the same with DPC sensitization.

RNA extraction used unfractionated whole blood as the source of total RNA. The library gave individual cDNA molecules unique molecular identifiers. How the authors handled the data: Sequenced samples showed a median of around 91,000 TCRs each, with counts running from 23,224 to 690,600. Each CDR3 protein is one row after TCRdb ran MiXCR on the 5' RACE reads. Clone size and V and J calls follow TCRdb, not the original study. In the table there are 150,000 or so distinct CDR3 sequences, about 4.3% of which are singletons. This CDR3 has 13 residues. Trimming removed 5 bases from V and 3 bases from J, with 11 bases in between.

The J gene is TRBJ2-7, the V gene TRBV12-3 or TRBV12-4; D is tentatively TRBD1 or TRBD2 (5 bases each). This clonotype was obtained from a female donor in good health. Written as DNA, the CDR3 is TGTGCCAGCAGTCCGGGGCCCTACTACGAGCAGTACTTC. It codes for CASSPGPYYEQYF.